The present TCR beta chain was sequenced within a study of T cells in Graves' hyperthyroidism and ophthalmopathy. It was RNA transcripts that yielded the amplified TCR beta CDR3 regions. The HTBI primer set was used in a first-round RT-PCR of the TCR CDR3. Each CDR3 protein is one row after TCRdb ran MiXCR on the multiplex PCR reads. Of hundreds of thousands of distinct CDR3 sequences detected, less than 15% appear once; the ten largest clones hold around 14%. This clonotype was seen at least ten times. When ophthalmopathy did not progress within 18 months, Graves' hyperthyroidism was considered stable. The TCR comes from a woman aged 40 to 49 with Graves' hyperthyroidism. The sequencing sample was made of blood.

CDR3 DNA sequence: TGTGCCAGCAAGGAAGGGACCAACTATGGCTACACCTTC. Encoded protein: CASKEGTNYGYTF. This rearrangement joins TRBV6-1 to TRBJ1-2; possible D gene TRBD1, 5 bases. The CDR3 consists of 13 residues. The V end lost 7 bases, the J end lost 2 bases, and 11 bases lay between the germline ends. From germline, CDR1 is MNHNS and CDR2 SASEGT.